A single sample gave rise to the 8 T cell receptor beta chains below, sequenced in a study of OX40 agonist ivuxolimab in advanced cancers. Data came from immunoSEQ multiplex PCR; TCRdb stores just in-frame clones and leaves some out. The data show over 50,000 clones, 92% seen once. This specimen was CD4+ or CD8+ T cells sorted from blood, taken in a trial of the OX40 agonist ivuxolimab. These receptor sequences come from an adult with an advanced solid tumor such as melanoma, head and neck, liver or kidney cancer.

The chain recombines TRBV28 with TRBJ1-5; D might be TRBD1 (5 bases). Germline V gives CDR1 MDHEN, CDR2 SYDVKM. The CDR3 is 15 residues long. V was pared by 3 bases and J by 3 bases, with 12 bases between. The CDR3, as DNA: TGTGCCAGCAGTTTGAAGACAGCCTCCAATCAGCCCCAGCATTTT. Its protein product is CASSLKTASNQPQHF.

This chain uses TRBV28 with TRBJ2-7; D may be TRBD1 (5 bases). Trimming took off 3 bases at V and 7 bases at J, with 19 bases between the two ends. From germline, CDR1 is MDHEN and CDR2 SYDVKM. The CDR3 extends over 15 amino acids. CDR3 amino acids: CASSLGLGRDEEQYF. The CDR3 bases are TGTGCCAGCAGTTTGGGGCTGGGTAGGGATGAGGAGCAGTACTTC.

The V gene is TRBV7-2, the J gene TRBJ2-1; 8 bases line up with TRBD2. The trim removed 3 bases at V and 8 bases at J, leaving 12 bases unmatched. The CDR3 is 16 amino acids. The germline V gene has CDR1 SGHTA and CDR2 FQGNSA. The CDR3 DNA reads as TGTGCCAGCAGCTTTTCCCCAAGCGGGAGCAAGGATGAGCAGTTCTTC. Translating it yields CASSFSPSGSKDEQFF.

CDR3 nucleotide sequence: TGCGCCAGCAGCCGCTCCGGGACTAACTCGAATGAGCAGTTCTTC. Translation: CASSRSGTNSNEQFF. This chain links TRBV4-3 with TRBJ2-1; 7 bases fit TRBD2. The CDR3 is made up of 15 amino acids. V gave up 4 bases and J gave up 7 bases; unmatched junction bases: 10. Germline V lookup: CDR1 LGHNA, CDR2 YSLEER.

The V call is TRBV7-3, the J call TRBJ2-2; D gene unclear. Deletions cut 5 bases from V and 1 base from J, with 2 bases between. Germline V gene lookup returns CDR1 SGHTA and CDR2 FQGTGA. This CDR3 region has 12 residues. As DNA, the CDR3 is TGTGCCAGCAGCCTGAACACCGGGGAGCTGTTTTTT. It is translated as CASSLNTGELFF.

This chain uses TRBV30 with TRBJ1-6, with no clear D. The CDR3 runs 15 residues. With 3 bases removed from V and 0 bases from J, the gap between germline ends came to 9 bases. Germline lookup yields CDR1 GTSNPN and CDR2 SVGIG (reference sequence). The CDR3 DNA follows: TGTGCCTGGAGAGGAAGGAGCTCCTATAATTCACCCCTCCACTTT. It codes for CAWRGRSSYNSPLHF.

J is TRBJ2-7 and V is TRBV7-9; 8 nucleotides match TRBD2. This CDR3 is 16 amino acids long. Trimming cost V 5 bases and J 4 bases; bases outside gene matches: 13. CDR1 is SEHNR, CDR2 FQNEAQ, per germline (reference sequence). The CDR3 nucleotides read TGTGCCAGCAGCCTCCCGGGGCGGGGGGTCGAGTACGAGCAGTACTTC. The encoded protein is CASSLPGRGVEYEQYF.

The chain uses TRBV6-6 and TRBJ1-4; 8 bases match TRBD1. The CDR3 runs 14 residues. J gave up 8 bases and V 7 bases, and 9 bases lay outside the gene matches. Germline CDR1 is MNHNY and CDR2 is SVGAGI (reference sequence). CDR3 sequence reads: CASNDGQGLEKLFF. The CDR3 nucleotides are TGTGCCAGCAACGACGGACAGGGCCTAGAAAAACTGTTTTTT.